Sequencing of this T cell receptor beta chain was carried out in a study of blood T cells in healthy people across ages. Study results and limitations: Donor CMV infection status was unknown, possibly confounding age-related changes in expanded clonotypes. Long-lived and aged donors differed, with more naive CD4+ cells and higher diversity in the long-lived.

This CDR3 contains 13 residues. Germline V CDR1 and CDR2: DFQATT, SNEGSKA (reference sequence). V was pared by 5 bases and J by 2 bases, with 12 bases between. For the second PCR, which ran for 7 to 11 cycles, a sample-barcoded 5' primer and a J-beta primer mix were used. One entry per CDR3 protein, called by TCRdb with MiXCR from the 5' RACE reads. The table records about 510,000 distinct CDR3 sequences, about 26% of them present only once. This clonotype was counted between two and nine times. What it binds is unknown. The same data also went into a second study, on T cells of mothers and their children. That source adds: Per 15 ul, 1.5 ug of RNA was used, with all extracted RNA going into cDNA synthesis. The authors identified no persistent microchimeric T cell clones.

This TCR derives from a boy younger than 10 in good health. The specimen sequenced was blood. The genes are TRBV20-1 and TRBJ2-5; D unresolved. The CDR3 spells CSARAISQETQYF. The CDR3 DNA follows: TGCAGTGCTCGAGCGATATCTCAAGAGACCCAGTACTTC.